Each of the 4 T cell receptor beta chains below was sequenced from the same sample in a study of follicular helper T cells after annual influenza vaccination. Sequenced by immunoSEQ multiplex PCR; TCRdb stores in-frame clones only, minus some. The sample lists 9,000 to 13,000 clones, over 80% occurring once. This sample's time point: 2014-2015 season, 7 days after vaccination. The starting material was CXCR5- memory CD4+ T cells sorted from blood, obtained 7 days after influenza vaccination. The source of these receptors is an adult who received the influenza vaccine.

The rearrangement uses TRBV11-2 and TRBJ2-2, with a tentative D call TRBD1 (5 bases). CDR1 is SGHAT, CDR2 FQNNGV, per germline. The CDR3 is 14 amino acids. The V end lost 0 bases, the J end lost 6 bases, and 8 bases lay between the germline ends. CDR3 loop: CASSLDLGPGELFF. The CDR3 coding sequence is TGTGCCAGCAGCTTAGATCTGGGGCCCGGGGAGCTGTTTTTT.

The chain employs TRBV5-1 and TRBJ2-5; TRBD2 aligns across 12 bases. Per the germline V gene, CDR1 is SGHRS and CDR2 is YFSETQ. The V and J ends lost 0 bases and 4 bases, in that order; junction bases with no gene match: 4. The CDR3 extends over 16 amino acids. DNA of the CDR3: TGCGCCAGCAGCTTGGGCGGACTAGCGGGGAGAGAGACCCAGTACTTC. Translation: CASSLGGLAGRETQYF.

The chain couples TRBV9 to TRBJ2-1; 11 positions agree with TRBD2. The J segment lost 9 bases and the V segment lost 3 bases, leaving 11 bases of the junction unmatched. The CDR3 spans 16 residues. Germline CDR1 SGDLS, CDR2 YYNGEE. CDR3 protein: CASSALFSGGAGEQFF. CDR3 bases: TGTGCCAGCAGCGCCCTCTTTAGCGGGGGGGCCGGTGAGCAGTTCTTC.

The chain employs TRBV5-1 and TRBJ2-7; D may correspond to TRBD1 or TRBD2 (5 bases each). This CDR3 has 15 amino acids. Germline assignment: CDR1 SGHRS and CDR2 YFSETQ. The germline V and J ends were trimmed by 4 bases and 2 bases, with 16 bases remaining between them. The CDR3 DNA reads TGCGCCAGCAGCCACCGGGGCCCGGGACCCTACGAGCAGTACTTC. This sequence encodes CASSHRGPGPYEQYF.